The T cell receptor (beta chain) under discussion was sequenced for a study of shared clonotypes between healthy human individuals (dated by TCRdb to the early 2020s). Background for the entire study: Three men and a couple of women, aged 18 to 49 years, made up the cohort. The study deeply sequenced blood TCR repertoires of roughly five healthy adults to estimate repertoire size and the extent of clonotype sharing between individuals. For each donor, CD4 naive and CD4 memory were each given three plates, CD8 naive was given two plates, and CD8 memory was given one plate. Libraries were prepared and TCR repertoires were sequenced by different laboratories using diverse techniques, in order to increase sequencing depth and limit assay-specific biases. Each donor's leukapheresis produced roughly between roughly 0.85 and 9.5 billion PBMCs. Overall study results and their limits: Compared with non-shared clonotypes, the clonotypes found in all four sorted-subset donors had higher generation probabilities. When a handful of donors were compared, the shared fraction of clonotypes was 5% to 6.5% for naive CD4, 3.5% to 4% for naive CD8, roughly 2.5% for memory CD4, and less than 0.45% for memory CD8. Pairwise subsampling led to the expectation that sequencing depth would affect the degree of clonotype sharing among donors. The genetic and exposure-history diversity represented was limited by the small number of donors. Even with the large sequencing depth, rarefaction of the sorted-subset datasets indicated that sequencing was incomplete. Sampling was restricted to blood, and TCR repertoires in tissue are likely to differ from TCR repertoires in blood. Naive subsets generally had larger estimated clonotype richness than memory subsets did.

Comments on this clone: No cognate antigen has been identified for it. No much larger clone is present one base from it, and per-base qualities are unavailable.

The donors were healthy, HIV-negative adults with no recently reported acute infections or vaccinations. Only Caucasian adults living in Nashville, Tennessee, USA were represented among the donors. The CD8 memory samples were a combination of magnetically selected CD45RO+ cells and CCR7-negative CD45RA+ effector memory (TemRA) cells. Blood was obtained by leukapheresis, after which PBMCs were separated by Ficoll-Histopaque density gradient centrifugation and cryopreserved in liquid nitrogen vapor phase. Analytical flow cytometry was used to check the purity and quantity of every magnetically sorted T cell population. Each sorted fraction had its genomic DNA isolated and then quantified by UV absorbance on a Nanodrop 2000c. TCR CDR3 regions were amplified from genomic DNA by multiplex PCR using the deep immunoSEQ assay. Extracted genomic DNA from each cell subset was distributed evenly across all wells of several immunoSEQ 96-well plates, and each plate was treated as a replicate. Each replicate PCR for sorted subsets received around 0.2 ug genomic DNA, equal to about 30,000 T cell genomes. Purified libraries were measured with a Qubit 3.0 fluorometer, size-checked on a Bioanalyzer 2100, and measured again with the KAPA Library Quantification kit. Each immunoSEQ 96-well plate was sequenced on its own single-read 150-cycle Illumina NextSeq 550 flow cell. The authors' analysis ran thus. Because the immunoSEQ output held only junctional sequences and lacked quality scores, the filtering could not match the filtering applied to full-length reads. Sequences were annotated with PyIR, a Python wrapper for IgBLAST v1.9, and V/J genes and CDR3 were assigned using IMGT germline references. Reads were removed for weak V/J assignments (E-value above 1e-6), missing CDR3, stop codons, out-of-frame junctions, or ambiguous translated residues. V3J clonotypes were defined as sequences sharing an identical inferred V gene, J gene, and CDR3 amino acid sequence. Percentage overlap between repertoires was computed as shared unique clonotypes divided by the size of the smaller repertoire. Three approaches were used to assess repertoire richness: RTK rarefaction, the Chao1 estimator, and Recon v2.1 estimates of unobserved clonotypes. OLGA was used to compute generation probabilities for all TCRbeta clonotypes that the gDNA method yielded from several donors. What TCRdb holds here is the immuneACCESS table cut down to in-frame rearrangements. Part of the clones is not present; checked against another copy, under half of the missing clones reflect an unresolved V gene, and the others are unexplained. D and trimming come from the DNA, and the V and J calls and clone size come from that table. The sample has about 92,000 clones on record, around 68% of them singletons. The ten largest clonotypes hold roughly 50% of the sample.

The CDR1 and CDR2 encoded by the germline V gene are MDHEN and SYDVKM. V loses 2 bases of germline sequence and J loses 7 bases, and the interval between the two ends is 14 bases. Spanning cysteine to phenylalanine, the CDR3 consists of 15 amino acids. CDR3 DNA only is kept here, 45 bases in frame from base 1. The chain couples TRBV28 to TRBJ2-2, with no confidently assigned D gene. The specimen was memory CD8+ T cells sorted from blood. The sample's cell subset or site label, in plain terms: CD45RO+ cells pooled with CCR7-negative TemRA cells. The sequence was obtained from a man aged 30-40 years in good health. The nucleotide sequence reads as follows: TGTGCCAGCAGTTTAGGCGTCAGCGAATTCGGGGAGCTGTTTTTT. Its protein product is CASSLGVSEFGELFF.